The 26 T cell receptor beta chains below come from one sample, sequenced in a study of CD8+ T cells in alopecia areata. The treatment: oral pan-JAK inhibitor, 5-10 mg twice daily. The sequencing template was cDNA reverse transcribed from extracted RNA. The table came from immunoSEQ multiplex PCR; TCRdb's copy has only in-frame clones and leaves some out. The sample holds about 150,000 clones, around 50% seen once. This sample comprised CD8+ T cells sorted from blood, obtained at week 4, from a patient treated with tofacitinib. The receptors were gathered from a human donor with alopecia areata.

The chain employs TRBV6-1 and TRBJ1-5; a possible D gene is TRBD1 (5 bases). Looked up from germline, CDR1 is MNHNS and CDR2 is SASEGT. The CDR3 has 17 amino acids. Trimming removed 0 bases from V and 0 bases from J, with 12 bases in between. The CDR3 is CASSEAGGAYSNQPQHF. The DNA for the CDR3 is TGTGCCAGCAGTGAAGCCGGAGGGGCGTATAGCAATCAGCCCCAGCATTTT.

The V gene is TRBV4-1, the J gene TRBJ2-3; TRBD2 aligns across 7 bases. The trim removed 0 bases at V and 2 bases at J, leaving 8 bases unmatched. CDR3 length: 17 residues. Germline CDR1 reads MGHRA; CDR2 reads YSYEKL. CDR3 sequence: CASSQDILAEATDTQYF. CDR3 bases: TGCGCCAGCAGCCAAGACATCCTAGCGGAGGCCACAGATACGCAGTATTTT.

The chain joins TRBV7-9 to TRBJ1-1, with D maybe TRBD1 (5 bases). Germline assignment: CDR1 SEHNR and CDR2 FQNEAQ (reference sequence). V was clipped by 6 bases and J by 5 bases, with 19 bases between them. The CDR3 covers 15 residues. DNA for the CDR3: TGTGCCAGCAGTCTAGAGGTGGGGGGATGGACTGAAGCTTTCTTT. This codes for CASSLEVGGWTEAFF.

On this clone: A far larger clone is just one base off, so this is likely a read error. This same CDR3 is encoded by further DNA sequences in the sample. J is TRBJ1-2 and V is TRBV13; no clear D gene. Germline values: CDR1 PRHDT, CDR2 FYEKMQ (reference sequence). The CDR3 loop spans 15 amino acids. Trimming stripped 5 bases from V and 4 bases from J, with 17 bases between. Here the CDR3 DNA reads TGTGCCAGCAGCCAAGATAGGGCCAGCGGCTATGGCTACACCTTC. It is translated as CASSQDRASGYGYTF.

This clone was recorded once. The chain has TRBV7-9 and TRBJ2-7; D is uncertain. The length of the CDR3 is 15 residues. CDR1 and CDR2 from the germline V gene are SEHNR and FQNEAQ (reference sequence). The V end lost 1 base, the J end lost 0 bases, and 10 bases lay between the germline ends. The CDR3 spells CASSLGADPSYEQYF. CDR3 nucleotides: TGTGCCAGCAGCTTAGGGGCAGACCCCTCCTACGAGCAGTACTTC.

V and J are TRBV30 and TRBJ1-1; D call uncertain. Germline CDR1 reads GTSNPN; CDR2 reads SVGIG (reference sequence). The germline V and J ends were trimmed by 5 bases and 7 bases, with 14 bases remaining between them. CDR3 length: 12 residues. The DNA for the CDR3 is TGTGCCTGGGGACCGGGTGGAGTTGAAGCTTTCTTT. Translation gives CAWGPGGVEAFF. Looking up the rest from reference TRBV30 and TRBJ1-1 gives the full variable domain: SQTIHQWPATLVQPVGSPLSLECTVEGTSNPNLYWYRQAAGRGLQLLFYSVGIGQISSEVPQNLSASRPQDRQFILSSKKLLLSDSGFYLCAWGPGGVEAFFGQGTRLTVV.

This clone showed up many times. The chain links TRBV9 to TRBJ2-7, with D unclear. Germline loops: CDR1 SGDLS, CDR2 YYNGEE. CDR3 length equals 15 residues. V lost 1 base to trimming and J lost 5 bases, with 16 bases between them. CDR3 DNA: TGTGCCAGCAGCGTAAGGGAAGGCCCCCTAAACGAGCAGTACTTC. Its translation: CASSVREGPLNEQYF.

This clone showed up just a few times. The gene calls are TRBV27 and TRBJ1-6; D is undetermined. The CDR3 is 15 residues long. Trimming removed 6 bases at V and 6 bases at J, with 15 bases between. CDR1 is MNHEY, CDR2 SMNVEV, per germline (reference sequence). The CDR3 loop is CASSRKEGSNSPLHF. The CDR3 region has the DNA TGTGCCAGCAGCCGCAAGGAAGGGTCTAATTCACCCCTCCACTTT.

The CDR3 here is CSVGRTQETQYF. The CDR3 DNA sequence: TGCAGCGTTGGGCGGACACAAGAGACCCAGTACTTC. The genes are TRBV29-1 and TRBJ2-5; a weak D match, TRBD1 (5 bases). The CDR3 is made up of 12 amino acids. Germline values: CDR1 SQVTM, CDR2 ANQGSEA. V was cut by 4 bases and J by 2 bases, with 8 bases left in between. Based on the CDR3 plus reference TRBV29-1 and TRBJ2-5, the full variable domain is SAVISQKPSRDICQRGTSLTIQCQVDSQVTMMFWYRQQPGQSLTLIATANQGSEATYESGFVIDKFPISRPNLTFSTLTVSNMSPEDSSIYLCSVGRTQETQYFGPGTRLLVL.

This chain links TRBV9 with TRBJ1-2; weak D call: TRBD1 (5 bases). The V gene's germline CDR1 is SGDLS and CDR2 YYNGEE. Trimming shortened V by 0 bases and J by 1 base, and 10 bases separated the two germline ends. The CDR3 extends over 15 amino acids. CDR3: CASSVEGEGNYGYTF. The DNA for the CDR3 is TGTGCCAGCAGCGTAGAAGGGGAGGGTAACTATGGCTACACCTTC.

The chain has TRBV27 and TRBJ2-5; TRBD2 aligns across 7 bases. The CDR3 spans 15 residues. CDR1 and CDR2 (germline): MNHEY, SMNVEV (reference sequence). V dropped 5 bases and J dropped 1; count of bases not matched to a gene: 7. CDR3 bases: TGTGCCAGCAGTCTGTGGGGGGGTACCCAAGAGACCCAGTACTTC. It specifies CASSLWGGTQETQYF.

This clone was seen more than once but under ten times. This rearrangement joins TRBV27 to TRBJ1-1; no reliable D call. The CDR3 consists of 17 residues. V lost 1 base, J lost 1 base, and 16 bases lay in between. Germline-derived CDR1 and CDR2 are MNHEY and SMNVEV (reference sequence). In DNA form, the CDR3 reads TGTGCCAGCAGTTTATGGCTAGGCCCTCGAGGGAACACTGAAGCTTTCTTT. Amino acid sequence: CASSLWLGPRGNTEAFF.

This clone was found a few times. The V and J genes are TRBV6-5 and TRBJ2-7; possibly TRBD1 for D (6 bases). V was trimmed by 2 bases and J by 5 bases, leaving 13 bases between them. Germline loops: CDR1 MNHEY, CDR2 SVGAGI. CDR3 length: 14 amino acids. The DNA of the CDR3 is TGTGCCAGCAGTTACACCACAGGGTACCACGAGCAGTACTTC. It yields the protein CASSYTTGYHEQYF.

V is TRBV29-1 and J is TRBJ2-7; D not certain. Per the germline V gene, CDR1 is SQVTM and CDR2 is ANQGSEA. There are 12 residues in the CDR3. Trimming removed 5 bases at V and 0 bases at J, with 8 bases between. The CDR3 is CSVWASSYEQYF. CDR3 nucleotides: TGCAGCGTTTGGGCCAGCTCCTACGAGCAGTACTTC.

The chain joins TRBV27 to TRBJ1-4; 7 bases are shared with TRBD1. Germline assignment: CDR1 MNHEY and CDR2 SMNVEV (reference sequence). The CDR3 length is 14 residues. The junction had 11 bases not matched to a gene; V was cut back by 8 bases and J by 8 bases. The CDR3 DNA sequence: TGTGCCAGCGCCGCCGGGACAGCCTGGGAAAAACTGTTTTTT. Translating gives CASAAGTAWEKLFF.

This clone was detected a few times. The chain combines TRBV7-3 with TRBJ2-6; weak D call: TRBD1 (5 bases). Trimming left V 1 base short and J 1 base short, with 17 bases between. Germline lookup yields CDR1 SGHTA and CDR2 FQGTGA. The CDR3 loop spans 19 amino acids. CDR3 sequence (DNA): TGTGCCAGCAGCTTAAGACCCTGGACATCGGAATCTGGGGCCAACGTCCTGACTTTC. This gives the protein CASSLRPWTSESGANVLTF.

The chain links TRBV5-4 to TRBJ2-7; possibly TRBD2 for D (6 bases). The CDR3 runs 12 residues. Looked up from germline, CDR1 is SGHNT and CDR2 is YYREEE (reference sequence). The V gene lost 3 bases and the J gene lost 5 bases, with 9 bases spanning the gap. CDR3 protein: CASSSAGNEQYF. The CDR3 DNA follows: TGTGCCAGCAGCTCCGCGGGGAACGAGCAGTACTTC. The full variable domain, rest sourced from reference TRBV5-4 and TRBJ2-7, is ETGVTQSPTHLIKTRGQQVTLRCSSQSGHNTVSWYQQALGQGPQFIFQYYREEENGRGNFPPRFSGLQFPNYSSELNVNALELDDSALYLCASSSAGNEQYFGPGTRLTVT.

V and J are TRBV13 and TRBJ1-5, with D possibly TRBD1 on 5 matching bases. V gave up 4 bases and J gave up 10 bases, with 17 bases separating them. The CDR3 is 14 residues long. Looked up from germline, CDR1 is PRHDT and CDR2 is FYEKMQ (reference sequence). In nucleotides, the CDR3 is TGTGCCAGCAGCTGGGGCGTAGGGTCCGCACCCCAGCATTTT. Protein product: CASSWGVGSAPQHF. The full variable domain, rest sourced from reference TRBV13 and TRBJ1-5, is AAGVIQSPRHLIKEKRETATLKCYPIPRHDTVYWYQQGPGQDPQFLISFYEKMQSDKGSIPDRFSAQQFSDYHSELNMSSLELGDSALYFCASSWGVGSAPQHFGDGTRLSIL.

This clone was recorded once. The junction differs from germline at one of its ends, possibly a read error. The chain employs TRBV4-1 and TRBJ1-2; a possible D gene is TRBD1 (5 bases). Germline V gives CDR1 MGHRA, CDR2 YSYEKL. This CDR3 is 13 amino acids long. CDR3 loop: CASSLVGTYLLGF. CDR3 bases: TGTGCCAGCAGCTTAGTGGGGACTTACCTTCTGGGTTTC.

This clone was counted between two and nine times. Mismatch with germline at one junction end may stem from a read error. The rearrangement joins TRBV6-1 to TRBJ2-3; the match to TRBD2 covers 11 bases. The CDR3 sequence is 13 residues long. Germline values: CDR1 MNHNS, CDR2 SASEGT. The CDR3 DNA reads TGTGCCAGCAGTGACTCGACTAGCGGGGACCTGCATTTT. It is translated as CASSDSTSGDLHF.

This rearrangement joins TRBV15 to TRBJ1-6; D unresolved. The CDR3 extends over 15 amino acids. CDR1 and CDR2 from the germline V gene are LNHNV and YYDKDF (reference sequence). V was cut by 0 bases and J by 7 bases, with 10 bases left in between. This CDR3 is CATSRDIQGNSPLHF. The CDR3 DNA sequence: TGTGCCACCAGCAGAGATATCCAAGGCAATTCACCCCTCCACTTT.

V is TRBV9 and J is TRBJ1-4; possible D gene TRBD1, 6 bases. Germline-derived CDR1 and CDR2 are SGDLS and YYNGEE. V lost 4 bases to trimming and J lost 7 bases, with 17 bases between them. This CDR3 is built from 15 residues. CDR3 DNA: TGTGCCAGCAGCCCCCCGGACAGCCGAGGTGAAAAACTGTTTTTT. It encodes CASSPPDSRGEKLFF.

The V call is TRBV7-9, the J call TRBJ2-7; a possible D gene is TRBD2 (5 bases). Per the germline V gene, CDR1 is SEHNR and CDR2 is FQNEAQ (reference sequence). V lost 5 bases to trimming and J lost 6 bases, with 23 bases between them. CDR3 length: 16 residues. The DNA of the CDR3 is TGTGCCAGCAGCCCCCAAGGAAGGACTGCGGCTACCGAGCAGTACTTC. Translating gives CASSPQGRTAATEQYF. The full variable domain, in which reference TRBV7-9 and TRBJ2-7 provide the parts outside the CDR3, is DTGVSQNPRHKITKRGQNVTFRCDPISEHNRLYWYRQTLGQGPEFLTYFQNEAQLEKSRLLSDRFSAERPKGSFSTLEIQRTEQGDSAMYLCASSPQGRTAATEQYFGPGTRLTVT.

This clone has a handful of counts. The chain carries TRBV5-1 and TRBJ2-1; a weak D match, TRBD2 (5 bases). This CDR3 has 13 residues. The V end lost 3 bases, the J end lost 7 bases, and 11 bases lay between the germline ends. Germline V CDR1 and CDR2: SGHRS, YFSETQ. The chain's CDR3 is CASSYLTGNEQFF. The DNA for the CDR3 is TGCGCCAGCAGCTATCTAACGGGGAATGAGCAGTTCTTC.

J is TRBJ1-1 and V is TRBV13, with 8 bases aligning to TRBD1. Per the germline V gene, CDR1 is PRHDT and CDR2 is FYEKMQ (reference sequence). The junction had 8 bases not matched to a gene; V was cut back by 5 bases and J by 0 bases. The CDR3 is 16 residues long. The CDR3 here is CASSDGQGGMNTEAFF. The CDR3 nucleotides are TGTGCCAGCAGCGACGGACAGGGAGGGATGAACACTGAAGCTTTCTTT.

This clone was seen a handful of times. The rearrangement joins TRBV30 to TRBJ1-2; D is uncertain. CDR1 and CDR2 from the germline V gene are GTSNPN and SVGIG (reference sequence). The CDR3 runs 12 residues. V was trimmed by 1 base and J by 4 bases, leaving 7 bases between them. CDR3 bases: TGTGCCTGGAGTGAGGTCGGCTATGGCTACACCTTC. It codes for CAWSEVGYGYTF.